The clone carrying this TCR beta chain was seen only a few times. The antigen is not known. The V and J ends lost 2 bases and 4 bases respectively, with 12 bases between them. Germline CDR1 MGHRA, CDR2 YSYEKL. The CDR3 consists of 15 residues. The repertoire was sequenced with immunoSEQ multiplex PCR; TCRdb's copy has only in-frame clones and lacks some. The repertoire holds some 180,000 clones, with roughly 89% as singletons. This sample stems from a study of Ad26.COV2.S vaccination and SARS-CoV-2 variants. Study results and limitations: Placebo recipients had lower spike-specific TCR breadth than vaccine recipients.

The material was peripheral blood, obtained after recovery from COVID-19. The rearrangement links TRBV4-1 to TRBJ1-5; no definite D call. The origin of this receptor is a human donor who had recovered from COVID-19. The CDR3 sequence: CASSQSASGNQPQHF. DNA of the CDR3: TGCGCCAGCAGCCAATCAGCGTCTGGGAATCAGCCCCAGCATTTT.